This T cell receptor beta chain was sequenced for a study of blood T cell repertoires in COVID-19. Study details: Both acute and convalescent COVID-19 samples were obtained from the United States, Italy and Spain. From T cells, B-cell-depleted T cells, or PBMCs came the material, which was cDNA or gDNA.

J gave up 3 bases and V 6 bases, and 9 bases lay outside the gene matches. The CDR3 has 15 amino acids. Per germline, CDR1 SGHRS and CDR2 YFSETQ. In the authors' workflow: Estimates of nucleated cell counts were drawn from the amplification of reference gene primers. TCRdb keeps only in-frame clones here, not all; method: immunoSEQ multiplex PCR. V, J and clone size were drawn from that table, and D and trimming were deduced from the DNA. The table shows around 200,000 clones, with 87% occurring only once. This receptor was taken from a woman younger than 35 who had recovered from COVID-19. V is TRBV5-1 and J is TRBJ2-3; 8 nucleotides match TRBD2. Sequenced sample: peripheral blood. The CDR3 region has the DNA TGCGCCAGCACAGATCCCGGGAGGGAAACAGATACGCAGTATTTT. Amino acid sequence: CASTDPGRETDTQYF.